The 15 T cell receptor beta chains reported below all come from one sample, sequenced in a study of vaccination effects on CD4 cells after COVID-19. ViraFEST used viral peptide pools to expand antigen-specific CD4+ T cells before sequencing. Isolation of CD4+ T cells took place after 10 days of culture. Vaccinated participants had no history of SARS-CoV-2 infection and tested negative for nucleocapsid antibodies. The method was immunoSEQ multiplex PCR; TCRdb's version includes in-frame clones alone and lacks a portion of them. In the table there are 68,000 or so clones, about 80% of which are singletons. Their antigen targets remain unknown. This specimen was CD4+ T cells from PBMCs cultured with SARS-CoV-2 spike peptides, taken before COVID-19 vaccination. Receptor source: a human donor who received a COVID-19 vaccine.

The rearrangement joins TRBV4-1 to TRBJ2-3; 11 nucleotides agree with TRBD2. The CDR3 runs 19 residues. Trimming at V came to 0 bases and at J to 0 bases, leaving 8 bases not matched to a gene. CDR1 is MGHRA, CDR2 YSYEKL, per germline. CDR3 nucleotides: TGCGCCAGCAGCCAAGATAAACTAGCGGGGGCGTCTAGCACAGATACGCAGTATTTT. This sequence encodes CASSQDKLAGASSTDTQYF.

This chain connects TRBV2 to TRBJ1-2; no definite D call. This CDR3 comprises 11 residues. CDR1 and CDR2 from the germline V gene are SNHLY and FYNNEI. V lost 10 bases and J lost 8, with 14 bases in between. CDR3 DNA sequence: TGTGCCATATATACCCTCGGAGGCTACACCTTC. This translates into CAIYTLGGYTF.

The chain carries TRBV5-4 and TRBJ1-2; D gene unclear. Per the germline V gene, CDR1 is SGHNT and CDR2 is YYREEE (reference sequence). The CDR3 is 14 amino acids. V was shortened by 0 bases and J by 4 bases, with 10 bases between the two germline ends. In DNA form, the CDR3 reads TGTGCCAGCAGCTTGGCGTTAGCGAGCTATGGCTACACCTTC. It encodes CASSLALASYGYTF.

This chain uses TRBV19 with TRBJ1-5, with D perhaps matching TRBD1 (5 bases). The CDR3 totals 14 residues. The germline CDR1 and CDR2 sequences are LNHDA and SQIVND (reference sequence). V was pared by 6 bases and J by 6 bases, with 15 bases between. The CDR3 DNA reads TGTGCCAGTAGATCACAGGCTGGATCTCAGCCCCAGCATTTT. It translates to CASRSQAGSQPQHF. Full variable domain (rest looked up from reference TRBV19 and TRBJ1-5): DGGITQSPKYLFRKEGQNVTLSCEQNLNHDAMYWYRQDPGQGLRLIYYSQIVNDFQKGDIAEGYSVSREKKESFPLTVTSAQKNPTAFYLCASRSQAGSQPQHFGDGTRLSIL.

This rearrangement joins TRBV28 to TRBJ1-2; 10 bases line up with TRBD1. The germline CDR1 and CDR2 sequences are MDHEN and SYDVKM. V lost 8 bases and J lost 7; bases outside the gene matches: 1. The CDR3 totals 11 residues. CDR3 DNA sequence: TGTGCCAGCGGGACAGGGGTTGGCTACACCTTC. This gives the protein CASGTGVGYTF.

The chain links TRBV30 to TRBJ1-2, with D possibly TRBD1 on 6 matching bases. The germline V gene has CDR1 GTSNPN and CDR2 SVGIG (reference sequence). The CDR3 has 18 residues. The V gene lost 3 bases and the J gene lost 4 bases, with 27 bases spanning the gap. CDR3 sequence (DNA): TGTGCCTGGAGAATAAGACGAACCGCCGGGACACGCCCCTATGGCTACACCTTC. Amino acids: CAWRIRRTAGTRPYGYTF.

J is TRBJ1-2 and V is TRBV9; TRBD1 matches at 10 bases. The CDR3 runs to 15 residues. Germline V CDR1 and CDR2: SGDLS, YYNGEE. J lost 3 bases, V lost 4 bases, and 6 bases had no gene match. This CDR3 is CASSLKGTGDYGYTF. Here the CDR3 DNA reads TGTGCCAGCAGCCTAAAAGGGACAGGGGACTATGGCTACACCTTC.

The rearrangement links TRBV30 to TRBJ2-2, with D possibly TRBD2 on 6 matching bases. The germline gives CDR1 GTSNPN, CDR2 SVGIG (reference sequence). Trimming left V 3 bases short and J 0 bases short, with 8 bases between. The CDR3 has 14 amino acids. DNA of the CDR3: TGTGCCTGGAGCTGGGACTCGAACACCGGGGAGCTGTTTTTT. Translating it yields CAWSWDSNTGELFF. Based on the CDR3 plus reference TRBV30 and TRBJ2-2, the full variable domain is SQTIHQWPATLVQPVGSPLSLECTVEGTSNPNLYWYRQAAGRGLQLLFYSVGIGQISSEVPQNLSASRPQDRQFILSSKKLLLSDSGFYLCAWSWDSNTGELFFGEGSRLTVL.

This chain links TRBV19 with TRBJ2-2, with D perhaps matching TRBD1 (5 bases). The CDR3 loop spans 15 amino acids. V lost 4 bases and J 2 bases, leaving 11 bases between the germline ends. Looked up from germline, CDR1 is LNHDA and CDR2 is SQIVND (reference sequence). In DNA, the CDR3 is TGTGCCAGTAGTAGGGGCGCTAGTAACACCGGGGAGCTGTTTTTT. Translation gives CASSRGASNTGELFF.

The J gene is TRBJ2-3, the V gene TRBV12-3 or TRBV12-4, with 8 bases fitting TRBD1. The CDR3 covers 13 residues. The junction had 4 bases not matched to a gene; V was cut back by 6 bases and J by 5 bases. The DNA for the CDR3 is TGTGCCAGCAGGCCACAGGGGGTAGATACGCAGTATTTT. Translated, it gives CASRPQGVDTQYF.

This clone was observed a few times. The V gene is TRBV5-4, the J gene TRBJ1-2; TRBD1 is a possible D gene (6 bases). Looked up from germline, CDR1 is SGHNT and CDR2 is YYREEE (reference sequence). V gave up 3 bases and J gave up 2 bases, with 11 bases separating them. CDR3 length: 14 residues. The CDR3 region is CASSSPGENYGYTF. In nucleotides, the CDR3 is TGTGCCAGCAGCTCCCCAGGGGAGAACTATGGCTACACCTTC.

The chain joins TRBV28 to TRBJ2-2; D is unclear. The CDR3 spans 16 residues. CDR1 is MDHEN, CDR2 SYDVKM, per germline. Trimming removed 1 base from V and 0 bases from J, with 9 bases in between. The CDR3 protein is CASSLSGPPNTGELFF. The DNA for the CDR3 is TGTGCCAGCAGTTTATCCGGGCCCCCGAACACCGGGGAGCTGTTTTTT. Full variable domain (missing parts from reference TRBV28 and TRBJ2-2): DVKVTQSSRYLVKRTGEKVFLECVQDMDHENMFWYRQDPGLGLRLIYFSYDVKMKEKGDIPEGYSVSREKKERFSLILESASTNQTSMYLCASSLSGPPNTGELFFGEGSRLTVL.

The rearrangement links TRBV5-6 to TRBJ2-7; tentative D call: TRBD1 (6 bases). Germline V CDR1 and CDR2: SGHDT, YYEEEE. The CDR3 has 16 residues. Trimming took off 1 base at V and 3 bases at J, with 17 bases between the two ends. The CDR3 DNA sequence: TGTGCCAGCAGCTTGAATCCCTGGACAGAAGGCTACGAGCAGTACGTC. Residues: CASSLNPWTEGYEQYV.

The chain joins TRBV11-2 to TRBJ2-1; 9 nucleotides align to TRBD2. The CDR3 spans 18 residues. Looked up from germline, CDR1 is SGHAT and CDR2 is FQNNGV. J lost 4 bases, V lost 6 bases, and 16 bases had no gene match. CDR3 DNA: TGTGCCAGCAGTTCCAATTCCCCCTTAGCGGGGGTGTACAATGAGCAGTTCTTC. It specifies CASSSNSPLAGVYNEQFF.

The rearrangement joins TRBV6-4 to TRBJ1-6; 7 bases are a match to TRBD1. Germline CDR1 reads MRHNA; CDR2 reads SNTAGT. Trimming removed 5 bases from V and 13 bases from J; junction bases left unmatched: 8. The CDR3 is 13 amino acids. CDR3 amino acids: CASSNEQGSPLHF. CDR3 in DNA: TGTGCCAGCAGTAACGAACAGGGGTCGCCCCTCCACTTT.